This TCR beta chain derives from a study of T-cell reconstitution after alpha-beta-depleted transplantation in children. CDR1 LGHDT and CDR2 YNNKEL come from the germline V gene (reference sequence). The CDR3 spans 15 residues. The germline V and J ends were trimmed by 2 bases and 1 base, with 11 bases remaining between them. Only a few counts were recorded for this clonotype. A TCRbeta library incorporating unique molecular identifiers was prepared. TCRdb analysed the PCR reads with MiXCR anew, one entry per CDR3 protein. The data contain 610,000 or so distinct CDR3 sequences, 25% to 30% of them singletons.

V and J are TRBV3-1 and TRBJ2-5; D perhaps matches TRBD2 (6 bases). This TCR was recovered from a boy in the first two years of life with Wiskott-Aldrich syndrome, due to receive a stem cell transplant. Here the sequenced sample was PBMCs, taken before TCRalphabeta/CD19-depleted stem cell transplant. The CDR3 is CASSQSLALQETQYF. Written as DNA, the CDR3 is TGTGCCAGCAGCCAAAGTCTAGCGCTCCAAGAGACCCAGTACTTC.